The source of this TCR beta chain is a study of T cells in Graves' hyperthyroidism and ophthalmopathy. CDR3 size: 15 residues. J gave up 7 bases and V 5 bases, and 6 bases lay outside the gene matches. Germline-derived CDR1 and CDR2 are LNHDA and SQIVND (reference sequence). Amplification yielded TCR beta CDR3 regions, with RNA transcripts as the source. A first-round RT-PCR of the TCR CDR3 used the HTBI primer set. From the multiplex PCR reads, TCRdb called clonotypes with MiXCR, one entry per CDR3 protein. Altogether some 560,000 distinct CDR3 sequences are present, less than 15% being singletons, with the ten largest covering over 11%.

This receptor was taken from a woman aged 40 to 50 with Graves' hyperthyroidism. Sequenced sample: blood. The J gene is TRBJ2-1, the V gene TRBV19, with 12 bases aligning to TRBD2. Here the CDR3 reads CASSVTSGRFNEQFF. DNA for the CDR3: TGTGCCAGTAGTGTGACTAGCGGGAGATTTAATGAGCAGTTCTTC. The complete variable domain, with remaining parts taken from reference TRBV19 and TRBJ2-1, reads DGGITQSPKYLFRKEGQNVTLSCEQNLNHDAMYWYRQDPGQGLRLIYYSQIVNDFQKGDIAEGYSVSREKKESFPLTVTSAQKNPTAFYLCASSVTSGRFNEQFFGPGTRLTVL.